Listed below are T cell receptor beta chains from one sample, sequenced in a study of T cell repertoires in cytomegalovirus infection. Using its own MiXCR run on the reads, TCRdb lists one record per CDR3 protein. The sample yields fewer than 250,000 distinct CDR3 sequences, around an eighth seen once. The specimen sequenced was PBMCs. All receptors derive from a human donor in good health (CMV status not recorded). Some clones in this sample may be carry-over from other donors' samples. The CDR3 runs from the conserved cysteine through the conserved F or W. The order of the fields is clone size, V gene, D gene, CDR3 length, J gene, CDR3 DNA, CDR3 protein. D genes are given only for firm matches. Clone size is stated in some rows and not others, as once, few, many or a class when expanded.

abundance: many
v_gene: TRBV7-2
d_gene: .
len: 14
j_gene: TRBJ1-2
CDR3nt: TGTGCCAGCAGCTTAAGCCGTTGGGGGGATGGCTACACCTTC
CDR3aa: CASSLSRWGDGYTF

abundance: .
v_gene: TRBV6-2/TRBV6-3
d_gene: TRBD1
len: 14
j_gene: TRBJ1-2
CDR3nt: TGTGCCAGCAGCGACCTGACAGGGGGTGATGGCTACACCTTC
CDR3aa: CASSDLTGGDGYTF

abundance: .
v_gene: TRBV19
d_gene: TRBD1
len: 14
j_gene: TRBJ1-4
CDR3nt: TGTGCCAGTAGTATGGGGACAGGAGACGAAAAACTGTTTTTT
CDR3aa: CASSMGTGDEKLFF

abundance: many
v_gene: TRBV7-8
d_gene: .
len: 16
j_gene: TRBJ1-4
CDR3nt: TGTGCCAGCAGCTTAAACCCGGGGGCGGCTAATGAAAAACTGTTTTTT
CDR3aa: CASSLNPGAANEKLFF

abundance: .
v_gene: TRBV5-5
d_gene: .
len: 15
j_gene: TRBJ1-5
CDR3nt: TGTGCCAGCAGCTGGAGGGAGGGGGACGATCAGCCCCAGCATTTT
CDR3aa: CASSWREGDDQPQHF

abundance: many
v_gene: TRBV7-2
d_gene: .
len: 12
j_gene: TRBJ1-2
CDR3nt: TGTGCCAGCAGTTCCTATACCGGACAGTCTACCTTC
CDR3aa: CASSSYTGQSTF

abundance: many
v_gene: TRBV28
d_gene: TRBD1
len: 15
j_gene: TRBJ2-7
CDR3nt: TGTGCCAGCAACCAGCACGGGACAGGGGGGGGCGAGCAGTACTTC
CDR3aa: CASNQHGTGGGEQYF

abundance: many
v_gene: TRBV25-1
d_gene: TRBD2
len: 13
j_gene: TRBJ2-5
CDR3nt: TGTGCCAGCAGTGATCGGGGGGTCGAGACCCAGTACTTC
CDR3aa: CASSDRGVETQYF

abundance: .
v_gene: TRBV5-1
d_gene: TRBD1
len: 16
j_gene: TRBJ1-6
CDR3nt: TGCGCCAGCAGCAACCCGGGACAGGGAAGTAATTCACCCCTCCACTTT
CDR3aa: CASSNPGQGSNSPLHF

abundance: many
v_gene: TRBV7-2
d_gene: TRBD1
len: 16
j_gene: TRBJ2-1
CDR3nt: TGTGCCAGCAGCGCCTCCGGGACAGGGACCTACAATGAGCAGTTCTTC
CDR3aa: CASSASGTGTYNEQFF

abundance: few
v_gene: TRBV28
d_gene: TRBD2
len: 14
j_gene: TRBJ2-7
CDR3nt: TGTGCCAGCAGTGCCCGACTAGCGACCTACGAGCAGTACTTC
CDR3aa: CASSARLATYEQYF

abundance: few
v_gene: TRBV20-1
d_gene: TRBD1
len: 14
j_gene: TRBJ1-2
CDR3nt: TGCAGTGCTAGAGTAACAGGGGAGGTTTCTGGCTACACCTTC
CDR3aa: CSARVTGEVSGYTF

abundance: many
v_gene: TRBV25-1
d_gene: .
len: 15
j_gene: TRBJ2-5
CDR3nt: TGTGCCAGCAGTGAACCAGGAGCAGGGAGGGAGACCCAGTACTTC
CDR3aa: CASSEPGAGRETQYF

abundance: many
v_gene: TRBV7-2
d_gene: .
len: 12
j_gene: TRBJ1-5
CDR3nt: TGTGCCAGCAGTGACAGCAATCAGCCCCAGCATTTT
CDR3aa: CASSDSNQPQHF

abundance: once
v_gene: TRBV19
d_gene: TRBD1
len: 13
j_gene: TRBJ1-4
CDR3nt: TGTGCCAGTAGTAGCAGGGGGCATGAAAAACTGTTTTTT
CDR3aa: CASSSRGHEKLFF

abundance: .
v_gene: TRBV28
d_gene: TRBD2
len: 17
j_gene: TRBJ2-7
CDR3nt: TGTGCCAGCAGTTCACCTCATGGGACTAGCGGGATCTACGAGCAGTACTTC
CDR3aa: CASSSPHGTSGIYEQYF

abundance: many
v_gene: TRBV6-1
d_gene: TRBD1
len: 13
j_gene: TRBJ1-1
CDR3nt: TGTGCCAGCAGTTCTGACAGGGACAATGAAGCTTTCTTT
CDR3aa: CASSSDRDNEAFF

abundance: .
v_gene: TRBV4-2
d_gene: TRBD1
len: 16
j_gene: TRBJ2-7
CDR3nt: TGTGCCAGCAGCCAAGGGGCAGGACAGGGGTCCCACGAGCAGTACTTC
CDR3aa: CASSQGAGQGSHEQYF

abundance: .
v_gene: TRBV7-2
d_gene: TRBD2
len: 17
j_gene: TRBJ2-1
CDR3nt: TGTGCCAGCAGCTTAACGAGAAGGACTAGCGGGGGGAATGAGCAGTTCTTC
CDR3aa: CASSLTRRTSGGNEQFF

abundance: .
v_gene: TRBV29-1
d_gene: TRBD2
len: 17
j_gene: TRBJ2-2
CDR3nt: TGCAGCCCGAGGCCGGGACTAGCGGGAAAAGACACCGGGGAGCTGTTTTTT
CDR3aa: CSPRPGLAGKDTGELFF

abundance: .
v_gene: TRBV11-2
d_gene: .
len: 16
j_gene: TRBJ2-5
CDR3nt: TGTGCCAGCAGCTTAGTTGGCGAGGGGGGGCCGGAGACCCAGTACTTC
CDR3aa: CASSLVGEGGPETQYF

abundance: few
v_gene: TRBV5-7
d_gene: .
len: 14
j_gene: TRBJ2-7
CDR3nt: TGTGCCAGCAGCTTGGGGTGGGGGATCTACGAGCAGTACTTC
CDR3aa: CASSLGWGIYEQYF

abundance: .
v_gene: TRBV30
d_gene: .
len: 14
j_gene: TRBJ1-5
CDR3nt: TGTGCCTGGAAGATCCCGCAGAGCAATCAGCCCCAGCATTTT
CDR3aa: CAWKIPQSNQPQHF

abundance: many
v_gene: TRBV7-2
d_gene: .
len: 13
j_gene: TRBJ1-4
CDR3nt: TGTGCCAGCAGCCAATACGTAGCCGAAAAACTGTTTTTT
CDR3aa: CASSQYVAEKLFF

abundance: .
v_gene: TRBV27
d_gene: .
len: 16
j_gene: TRBJ1-1
CDR3nt: TGTGCCAGCAGGGGGGGTTTGCGGGGGAGGTTTACTGAAGCTTTCTTT
CDR3aa: CASRGGLRGRFTEAFF

abundance: .
v_gene: TRBV15
d_gene: .
len: 14
j_gene: TRBJ1-5
CDR3nt: TGTGCCACCAGCAGAGATATAATTGATCAGCCCCAGCATTTT
CDR3aa: CATSRDIIDQPQHF

abundance: .
v_gene: TRBV20-1
d_gene: TRBD2
len: 14
j_gene: TRBJ2-3
CDR3nt: TGCAGTACCCAGCGGGAGAGGATCACAGATACGCAGTATTTT
CDR3aa: CSTQRERITDTQYF

abundance: few
v_gene: TRBV7-3
d_gene: .
len: 15
j_gene: TRBJ2-2
CDR3nt: TGTGCCAGCAGCCCGGGACCCACAAACACCGGGGAGCTGTTTTTT
CDR3aa: CASSPGPTNTGELFF

abundance: many
v_gene: TRBV6-1
d_gene: TRBD1
len: 13
j_gene: TRBJ2-1
CDR3nt: TGTGCCAGCAGTGATGACAGGGGCGATGAGCAGTTCTTC
CDR3aa: CASSDDRGDEQFF

abundance: few
v_gene: TRBV19
d_gene: .
len: 14
j_gene: TRBJ2-7
CDR3nt: TGTGCCAGTAAGACGGGACAATCCTCCTACGAGCAGTACTTC
CDR3aa: CASKTGQSSYEQYF

abundance: many
v_gene: TRBV28
d_gene: TRBD1
len: 16
j_gene: TRBJ1-3
CDR3nt: TGTGCCAGCAGCCAGACCTCAGGGGGCCCTGGAAACACCATATATTTT
CDR3aa: CASSQTSGGPGNTIYF

abundance: few
v_gene: TRBV6-5
d_gene: .
len: 13
j_gene: TRBJ1-2
CDR3nt: TGTGCCATTAGAGACCTAACGGCGGGTGGCTACACCTTC
CDR3aa: CAIRDLTAGGYTF

abundance: many
v_gene: TRBV28
d_gene: .
len: 12
j_gene: TRBJ2-3
CDR3nt: TGTGCCAGCAGTTTAAGGTTGTACGCGCAGTATTTT
CDR3aa: CASSLRLYAQYF

abundance: .
v_gene: TRBV19
d_gene: .
len: 14
j_gene: TRBJ2-1
CDR3nt: TGTGCCAGTAGTATTGGTGGGAGTGGGAATGAGCAGTTCTTC
CDR3aa: CASSIGGSGNEQFF

abundance: many
v_gene: TRBV7-2
d_gene: TRBD2
len: 14
j_gene: TRBJ2-3
CDR3nt: TGTGCCAGCCCGGGACTAGCGGGGACAAATACGCAGTATTTT
CDR3aa: CASPGLAGTNTQYF

abundance: .
v_gene: TRBV4-2
d_gene: .
len: 17
j_gene: TRBJ1-1
CDR3nt: TGTGCCAGCAGCCAAGATTGGGGCGGGGCAGCGGGCACTGAAGCTTTCTTT
CDR3aa: CASSQDWGGAAGTEAFF

abundance: .
v_gene: TRBV5-1
d_gene: TRBD1
len: 16
j_gene: TRBJ2-1
CDR3nt: TGCGCCAGCAGCTTGGGAGGGGGCCACTTTTACAATGAGCAGTTCTTC
CDR3aa: CASSLGGGHFYNEQFF

abundance: .
v_gene: TRBV20-1
d_gene: TRBD2
len: 13
j_gene: TRBJ2-1
CDR3nt: TGCAGTGCTAAGTCTAGCGGGACCCCCGACCAGTTCTTC
CDR3aa: CSAKSSGTPDQFF

abundance: .
v_gene: TRBV7-9
d_gene: .
len: 16
j_gene: TRBJ1-4
CDR3nt: TGTGCCAGCAGCTTAAGGCAGCCCTCACCTAATGAAAAACTGTTTTTT
CDR3aa: CASSLRQPSPNEKLFF

abundance: many
v_gene: TRBV4-3
d_gene: .
len: 14
j_gene: TRBJ2-2
CDR3nt: TGCGCCAGCAGCCAAGTGGCGAACACCGGGGAGCTGTTTTTT
CDR3aa: CASSQVANTGELFF

abundance: once
v_gene: TRBV29-1
d_gene: .
len: 13
j_gene: TRBJ1-1
CDR3nt: TGCAGCGCATACAGGGCGAGGAACACTGAAGCTTTCTTT
CDR3aa: CSAYRARNTEAFF

abundance: many
v_gene: TRBV25-1
d_gene: .
len: 14
j_gene: TRBJ1-5
CDR3nt: TGTGCCAGCAGTGAAAGAGGGGTTGTACAGCCCCAGCATTTT
CDR3aa: CASSERGVVQPQHF

abundance: many
v_gene: TRBV7-9
d_gene: .
len: 15
j_gene: TRBJ1-1
CDR3nt: TGTGCCAGCAACCCATCCCGTGGAGGGTACACTGAAGCTTTCTTT
CDR3aa: CASNPSRGGYTEAFF

abundance: many
v_gene: TRBV7-2
d_gene: .
len: 13
j_gene: TRBJ1-1
CDR3nt: TGTGCCAGCAGCTTAGCGCTAGGGTCTGAAGCTTTCTTT
CDR3aa: CASSLALGSEAFF